This TCR beta chain is from a study of Ad26.COV2.S vaccination and SARS-CoV-2 variants. Turning to the study itself: Doses of Ad26.COV2.S were injected into muscle once or twice, 56 days apart. Regarding the study as a whole: While placebo recipients had lower spike-specific TCR breadth, vaccine recipients had more.

The treatment was: around 19 received Ad26.COV2.S at low or high dose, single or two shots; about 5 received placebo; per-sample allocation not given. Day 63 after the first vaccine or placebo injection was the time point for sampling. SARS-CoV-2 spike from the Wuhan strain was encoded by the vaccine, an Ad26 vector. Using immunoSEQ multiplex PCR, the repertoire was profiled, and TCRdb retains in-frame clones only, with some absent. The sample yields 350,000 to 400,000 clones, around nine tenths seen once. Notes on this clone: Its antigen is unknown.

The CDR3 consists of 14 residues. The J segment lost 13 bases and the V segment lost 2 bases, leaving 9 bases of the junction unmatched. From germline, CDR1 is WNHNN and CDR2 SYGVQD (reference sequence). Source: peripheral blood, taken in a trial of Ad26.COV2.S vaccine versus placebo. The receptor was derived from a person between 18 and 60 years old who received the Ad26.COV2.S COVID-19 vaccine or a placebo. The chain is built from TRBV10-1 and TRBJ2-1; TRBD1 matches at 9 bases. CDR3 DNA: TGCGCCAGCAGTGAGGGGGGACAGGGTTTCGGTCAGTTCTTC. Translating it yields CASSEGGQGFGQFF.